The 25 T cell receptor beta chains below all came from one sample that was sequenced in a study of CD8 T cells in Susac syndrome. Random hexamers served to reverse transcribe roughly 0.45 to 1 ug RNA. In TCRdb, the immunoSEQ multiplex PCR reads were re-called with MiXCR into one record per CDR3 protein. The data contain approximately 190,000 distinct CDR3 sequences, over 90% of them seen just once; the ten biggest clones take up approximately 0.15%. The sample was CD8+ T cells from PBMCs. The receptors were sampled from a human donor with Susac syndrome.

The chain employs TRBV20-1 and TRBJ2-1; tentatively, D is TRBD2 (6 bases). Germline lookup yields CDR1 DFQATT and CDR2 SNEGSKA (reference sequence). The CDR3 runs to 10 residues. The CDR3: CSGGHNEQFF. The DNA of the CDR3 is TGCAGCGGGGGACACAATGAGCAGTTCTTC.

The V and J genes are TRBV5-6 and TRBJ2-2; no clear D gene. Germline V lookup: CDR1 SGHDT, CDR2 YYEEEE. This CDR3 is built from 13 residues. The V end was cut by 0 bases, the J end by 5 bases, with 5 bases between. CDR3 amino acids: CASSLAVTGELFF. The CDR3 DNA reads TGTGCCAGCAGCTTGGCTGTTACCGGGGAGCTGTTTTTT.

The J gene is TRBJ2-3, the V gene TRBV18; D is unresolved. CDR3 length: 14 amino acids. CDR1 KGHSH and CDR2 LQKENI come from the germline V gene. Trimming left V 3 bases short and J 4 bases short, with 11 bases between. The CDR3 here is CASSPYLVPDTQYF. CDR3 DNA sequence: TGTGCCAGCTCACCCTATCTTGTCCCAGATACGCAGTATTTT.

The CDR3 DNA is TGCGCCAGCAGCTTAAGGGGGAGGGCCACCTACAATGAGCAGTTCTTC. Translation gives CASSLRGRATYNEQFF. The J gene is TRBJ2-1, the V gene TRBV5-1, with a weak D call TRBD2 (7 bases). This CDR3 has 16 amino acids. Trimming left V 2 bases short and J 2 bases short, with 14 bases between. The germline CDR1 and CDR2 sequences are SGHRS and YFSETQ.

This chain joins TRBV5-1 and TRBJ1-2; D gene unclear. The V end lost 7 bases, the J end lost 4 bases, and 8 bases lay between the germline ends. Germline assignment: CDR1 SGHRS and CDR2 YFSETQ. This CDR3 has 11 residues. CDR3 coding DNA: TGCGCCAGCGGAGACATCTATGGCTACACCTTC. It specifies CASGDIYGYTF.

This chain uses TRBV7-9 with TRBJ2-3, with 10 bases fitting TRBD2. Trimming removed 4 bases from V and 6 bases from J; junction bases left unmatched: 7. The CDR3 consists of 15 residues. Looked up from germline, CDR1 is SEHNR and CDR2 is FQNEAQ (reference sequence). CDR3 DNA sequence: TGTGCCAGCAGCTCGGTTAGCGGGGGGCCGGATACGCAGTATTTT. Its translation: CASSSVSGGPDTQYF.

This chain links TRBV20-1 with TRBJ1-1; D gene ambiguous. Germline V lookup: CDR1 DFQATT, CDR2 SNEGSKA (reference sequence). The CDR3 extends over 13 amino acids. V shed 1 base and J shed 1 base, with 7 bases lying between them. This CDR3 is CSARARGNTEAFF. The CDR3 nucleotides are TGCAGTGCTAGAGCGCGGGGGAACACTGAAGCTTTCTTT.

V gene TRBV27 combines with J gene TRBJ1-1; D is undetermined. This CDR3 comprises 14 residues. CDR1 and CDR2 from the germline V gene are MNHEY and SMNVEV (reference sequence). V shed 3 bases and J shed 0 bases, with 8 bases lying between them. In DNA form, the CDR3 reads TGTGCCAGCAGTTTTTTAGGGATGAACACTGAAGCTTTCTTT. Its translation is CASSFLGMNTEAFF.

CDR3 residues: CASSLPDSNTGELFF. The CDR3 DNA sequence: TGTGCCAGCAGTTTACCGGATTCCAACACCGGGGAGCTGTTTTTT. The chain carries TRBV28 and TRBJ2-2; no reliable D call. Germline values: CDR1 MDHEN, CDR2 SYDVKM. Trimming pared 2 bases from V and 2 bases from J, leaving 9 bases between. CDR3 length: 15 residues.

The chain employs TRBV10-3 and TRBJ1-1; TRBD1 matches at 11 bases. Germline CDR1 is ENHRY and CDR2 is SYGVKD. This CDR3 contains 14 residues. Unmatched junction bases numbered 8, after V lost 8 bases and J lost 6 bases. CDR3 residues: CAIGQGAVFPEAFF. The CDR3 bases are TGTGCCATCGGACAGGGGGCGGTTTTCCCTGAAGCTTTCTTT.

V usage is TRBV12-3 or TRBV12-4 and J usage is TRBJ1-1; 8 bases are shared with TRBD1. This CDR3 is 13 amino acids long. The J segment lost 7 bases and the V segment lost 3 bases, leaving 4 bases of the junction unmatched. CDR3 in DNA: TGTGCCAGCAGTTTTGGACAGGGTGTTGAAGCTTTCTTT. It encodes CASSFGQGVEAFF.

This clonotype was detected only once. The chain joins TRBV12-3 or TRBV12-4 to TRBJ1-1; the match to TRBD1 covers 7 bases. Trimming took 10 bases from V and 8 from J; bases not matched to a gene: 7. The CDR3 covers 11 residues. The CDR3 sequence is CAIHGQAEAFF. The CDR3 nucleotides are TGTGCCATACACGGACAGGCAGAAGCTTTCTTT.

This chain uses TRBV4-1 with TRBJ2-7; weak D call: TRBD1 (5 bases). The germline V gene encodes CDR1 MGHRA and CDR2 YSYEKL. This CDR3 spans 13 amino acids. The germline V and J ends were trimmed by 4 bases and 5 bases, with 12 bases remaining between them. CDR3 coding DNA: TGCGCCAGCAGCCTAGGCAGGGCGGACGAGCAGTACTTC. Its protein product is CASSLGRADEQYF.

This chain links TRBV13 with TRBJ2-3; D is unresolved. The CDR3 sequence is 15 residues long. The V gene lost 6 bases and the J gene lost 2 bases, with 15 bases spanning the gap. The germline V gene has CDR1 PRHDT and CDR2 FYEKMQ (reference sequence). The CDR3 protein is CASSIRAVYTDTQYF. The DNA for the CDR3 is TGTGCCAGCAGTATTAGGGCAGTATACACAGATACGCAGTATTTT.

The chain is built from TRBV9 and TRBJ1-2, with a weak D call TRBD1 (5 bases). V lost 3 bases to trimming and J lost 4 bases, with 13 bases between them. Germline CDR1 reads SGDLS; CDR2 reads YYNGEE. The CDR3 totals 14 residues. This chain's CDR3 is CASSEETAAYGYTF. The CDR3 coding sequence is TGTGCCAGCAGCGAAGAGACAGCGGCCTATGGCTACACCTTC.

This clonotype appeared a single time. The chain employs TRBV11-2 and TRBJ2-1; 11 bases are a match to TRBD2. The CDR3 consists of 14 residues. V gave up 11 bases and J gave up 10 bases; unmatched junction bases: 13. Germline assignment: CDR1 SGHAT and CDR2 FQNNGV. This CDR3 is CAAKRLAGGGEQFF. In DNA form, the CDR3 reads TGTGCCGCCAAGAGGCTAGCGGGGGGTGGAGAGCAGTTCTTC. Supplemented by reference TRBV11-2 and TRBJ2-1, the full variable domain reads EAGVAQSPRYKIIEKRQSVAFWCNPISGHATLYWYQQILGQGPKLLIQFQNNGVVDDSQLPKDRFSAERLKGVDSTLKIQPAKLEDSAVYLCAAKRLAGGGEQFFGPGTRLTVL.

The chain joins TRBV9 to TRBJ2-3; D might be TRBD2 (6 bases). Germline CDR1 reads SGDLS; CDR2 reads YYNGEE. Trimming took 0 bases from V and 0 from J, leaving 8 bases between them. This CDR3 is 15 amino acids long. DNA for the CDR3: TGTGCCAGCAGCGTAGACGGGGGAAGCACAGATACGCAGTATTTT. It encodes CASSVDGGSTDTQYF.

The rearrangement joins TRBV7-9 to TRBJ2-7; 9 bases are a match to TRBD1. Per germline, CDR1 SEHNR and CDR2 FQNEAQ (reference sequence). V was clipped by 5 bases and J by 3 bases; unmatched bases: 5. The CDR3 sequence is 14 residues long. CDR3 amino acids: CASSRPGQGYEQYF. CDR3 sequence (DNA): TGTGCCAGCAGCCGACCGGGACAGGGCTACGAGCAGTACTTC.

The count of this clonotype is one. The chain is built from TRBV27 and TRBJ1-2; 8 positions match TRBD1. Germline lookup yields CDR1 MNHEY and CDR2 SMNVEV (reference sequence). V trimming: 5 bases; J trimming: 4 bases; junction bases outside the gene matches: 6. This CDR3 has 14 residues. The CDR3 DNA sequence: TGTGCCAGCAGTCTCAGGGGGCACGGCTATGGCTACACCTTC. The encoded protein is CASSLRGHGYGYTF.

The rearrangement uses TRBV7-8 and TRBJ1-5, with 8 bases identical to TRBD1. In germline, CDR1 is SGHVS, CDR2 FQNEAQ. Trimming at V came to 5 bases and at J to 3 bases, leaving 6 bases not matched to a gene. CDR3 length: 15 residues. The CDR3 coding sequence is TGTGCCAGCAGCCTGACAGGGGAGGTCAATCAGCCCCAGCATTTT. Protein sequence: CASSLTGEVNQPQHF.

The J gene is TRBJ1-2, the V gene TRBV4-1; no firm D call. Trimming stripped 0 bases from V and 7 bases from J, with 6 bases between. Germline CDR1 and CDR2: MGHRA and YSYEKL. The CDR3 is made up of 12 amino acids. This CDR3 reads CASSQDQVGYTF. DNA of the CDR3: TGCGCCAGCAGCCAAGATCAGGTTGGCTACACCTTC.

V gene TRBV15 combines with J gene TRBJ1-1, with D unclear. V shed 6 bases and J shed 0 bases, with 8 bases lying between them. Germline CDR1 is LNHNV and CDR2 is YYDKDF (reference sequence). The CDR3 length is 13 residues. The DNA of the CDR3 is TGTGCCACCAGGACGGTGATGAACACTGAAGCTTTCTTT. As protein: CATRTVMNTEAFF.

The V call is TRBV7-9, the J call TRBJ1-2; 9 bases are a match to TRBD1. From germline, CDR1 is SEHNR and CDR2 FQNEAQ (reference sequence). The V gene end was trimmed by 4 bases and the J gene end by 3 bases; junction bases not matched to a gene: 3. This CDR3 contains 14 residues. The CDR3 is CASSSGQGHYGYTF. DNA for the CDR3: TGTGCCAGCAGCTCGGGACAGGGTCACTATGGCTACACCTTC.

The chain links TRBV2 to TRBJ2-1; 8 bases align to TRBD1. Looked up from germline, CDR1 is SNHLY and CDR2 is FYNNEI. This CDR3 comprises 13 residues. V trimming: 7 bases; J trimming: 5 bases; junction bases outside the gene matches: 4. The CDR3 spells CASNLQGDNEQFF. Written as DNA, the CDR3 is TGTGCCAGCAACCTACAGGGGGACAATGAGCAGTTCTTC.

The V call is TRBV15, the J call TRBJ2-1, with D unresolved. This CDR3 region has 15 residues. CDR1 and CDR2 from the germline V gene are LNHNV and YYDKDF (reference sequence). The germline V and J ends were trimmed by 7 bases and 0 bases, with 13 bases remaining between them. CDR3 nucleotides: TGTGCCACCAACTCCGACGAGGCCTCCTACAATGAGCAGTTCTTC. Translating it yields CATNSDEASYNEQFF.